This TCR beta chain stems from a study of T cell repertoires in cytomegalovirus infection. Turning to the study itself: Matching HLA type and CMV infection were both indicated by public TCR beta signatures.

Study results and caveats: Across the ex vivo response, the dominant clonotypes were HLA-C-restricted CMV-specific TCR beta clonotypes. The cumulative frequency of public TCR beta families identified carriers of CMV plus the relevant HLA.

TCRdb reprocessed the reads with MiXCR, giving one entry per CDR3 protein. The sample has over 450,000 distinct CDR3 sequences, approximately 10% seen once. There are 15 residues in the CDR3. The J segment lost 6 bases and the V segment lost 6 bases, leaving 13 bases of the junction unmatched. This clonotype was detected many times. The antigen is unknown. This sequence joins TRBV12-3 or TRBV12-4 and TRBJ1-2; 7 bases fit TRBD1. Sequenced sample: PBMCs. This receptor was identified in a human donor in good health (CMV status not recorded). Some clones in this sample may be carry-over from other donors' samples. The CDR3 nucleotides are TGTGCCAGCAGGGAGACAGGGATTCTCCGGGATGGCTACACCTTC. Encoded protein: CASRETGILRDGYTF.